One sample yielded the 14 T cell receptor beta chains listed below, sequenced in a study of technical replicates of blood from several donors. This table comes from immunoSEQ multiplex PCR, and its TCRdb copy is limited to in-frame clones, with some not included. The sample yields some 81,000 clones, 90% to 95% seen once. The sequencing input was T cells isolated from PBMCs. These receptors were obtained from a human donor in good health.

The chain uses TRBV9 and TRBJ2-2; maybe TRBD2 (5 bases). Trimming removed 3 bases at V and 6 bases at J, with 9 bases between. The CDR3 runs 13 residues. Germline lookup yields CDR1 SGDLS and CDR2 YYNGEE. This chain's CDR3 is CASSDRTAGELFF. The CDR3 nucleotides read TGTGCCAGCAGCGACCGGACTGCCGGGGAGCTGTTTTTT.

V usage is TRBV6-5 and J usage is TRBJ1-2; D may be TRBD1 (6 bases). The CDR3 is 15 residues long. Per germline, CDR1 MNHEY and CDR2 SVGAGI. V shed 2 bases and J shed 6 bases, with 16 bases lying between them. This CDR3 is CASSYEGTGLDGYTF. DNA of the CDR3: TGTGCCAGCAGTTACGAGGGTACAGGGCTTGATGGCTACACCTTC.

The chain uses TRBV27 and TRBJ2-1, with a weak D call TRBD2 (5 bases). Germline V CDR1 and CDR2: MNHEY, SMNVEV (reference sequence). Trimming cost V 6 bases and J 3 bases, with 9 bases left between them. The CDR3 extends over 13 amino acids. For the CDR3, the DNA is TGTGCCAGCAGGAGAGGACTCTACAATGAGCAGTTCTTC. Protein: CASRRGLYNEQFF.

V usage is TRBV6-5 and J usage is TRBJ2-3, with 7 bases identical to TRBD1. The CDR3 consists of 13 residues. Germline assignment: CDR1 MNHEY and CDR2 SVGAGI. Losses at the gene ends were 7 bases for V and 6 bases for J; bases not matched to a gene: 7. In DNA, the CDR3 is TGTGCCAGCAAGCAAACAGGGGCTGATACGCAGTATTTT. Translated: CASKQTGADTQYF.

The CDR3 sequence: CASRLGSGLAGKSSYEQYF. Written as DNA, the CDR3 is TGTGCCAGCAGATTGGGGTCGGGACTAGCGGGGAAGAGCTCCTACGAGCAGTACTTC. V is TRBV7-9 and J is TRBJ2-7; 13 bases are a match to TRBD2. V was clipped by 6 bases and J by 0 bases; unmatched bases: 14. The CDR3 length is 19 residues. The germline CDR1 and CDR2 sequences are SEHNR and FQNEAQ (reference sequence).

In this sample, this clone turned up once. J is TRBJ1-4 and V is TRBV5-5, with TRBD1 as a possible D gene (5 bases). CDR1 and CDR2 (germline): SGHKS, YYEKEE (reference sequence). V was pared by 4 bases and J by 3 bases, with 13 bases between. This CDR3 is built from 15 residues. The CDR3 sequence is CASSRLGGSNEKLFF. The CDR3 DNA reads TGTGCCAGCAGCCGCTTGGGGGGATCTAATGAAAAACTGTTTTTT.

The rearrangement uses TRBV19 and TRBJ1-1; no clear D. Germline V CDR1 and CDR2: LNHDA, SQIVND (reference sequence). The V end was cut by 3 bases, the J end by 1 base, with 6 bases between. CDR3 length: 13 amino acids. CDR3 DNA: TGTGCCAGTAGTATTGGAGCGAACACTGAAGCTTTCTTT. This gives the protein CASSIGANTEAFF.

The chain couples TRBV18 to TRBJ2-2; 8 bases map to TRBD1. V lost 3 bases, J lost 0 bases, and 6 bases stayed unmatched. Germline V gives CDR1 KGHSH, CDR2 LQKENI. This CDR3 spans 17 amino acids. In DNA, the CDR3 is TGTGCCAGCTCACCGTATGGGACAGGCGCGAACACCGGGGAGCTGTTTTTT. Its translation: CASSPYGTGANTGELFF.

V is TRBV10-1 and J is TRBJ1-3, with D possibly TRBD1 on 5 matching bases. Trimming removed 0 bases from V and 0 bases from J, with 9 bases in between. The CDR3 runs 16 residues. Per germline, CDR1 WNHNN and CDR2 SYGVQD (reference sequence). This CDR3 is CASSESPGGSGNTIYF. DNA for the CDR3: TGCGCCAGCAGTGAGTCACCCGGGGGCTCTGGAAACACCATATATTTT.

The CDR3 sequence: CASSYSEQGEQFF. CDR3 DNA: TGTGCCAGCAGTTACTCTGAACAGGGGGAGCAGTTCTTC. The chain links TRBV6-5 to TRBJ2-1, with TRBD1 identical over 7 bases. Trimming cost V 0 bases and J 10 bases; bases outside gene matches: 3. This CDR3 spans 13 amino acids. Germline CDR1 is MNHEY and CDR2 is SVGAGI.

The chain uses TRBV28 and TRBJ1-1; D is unclear. The CDR3 runs to 11 residues. The germline V gene encodes CDR1 MDHEN and CDR2 SYDVKM. V was cut by 10 bases and J by 7 bases, with 13 bases left in between. In DNA, the CDR3 is TGTGCCACCTCCCCGGGTTTTGAAGCTTTCTTT. Translating it yields CATSPGFEAFF.

The chain joins TRBV9 to TRBJ2-1, with unresolved D. The V and J ends lost 6 bases and 3 bases respectively, with 10 bases between them. The germline CDR1 and CDR2 sequences are SGDLS and YYNGEE. This CDR3 spans 13 amino acids. The CDR3 protein is CASKDSLYNEQFF. CDR3 DNA sequence: TGTGCCAGCAAAGACTCCCTCTACAATGAGCAGTTCTTC.

This clone came up a few times. CDR3 DNA: TGTGCCAGCTCCCTAAGCGGGGGGTTCAACACCGGGGAGCTGTTTTTT. This translates into CASSLSGGFNTGELFF. The V call is TRBV18, the J call TRBJ2-2, with 9 bases matching TRBD2. CDR1 and CDR2 from the germline V gene are KGHSH and LQKENI. The CDR3 has 16 residues. V shed 6 bases and J 2 bases; nucleotides not matched to a gene: 7.

This clone was observed a single time. The chain carries TRBV25-1 and TRBJ2-7, with 7 bases lining up with TRBD1. Trimming took 4 bases from V and 1 from J; bases not matched to a gene: 13. The CDR3 contains 17 residues. Germline V CDR1 and CDR2: MGHDK, SYGVNS. CDR3 protein: CASSGDAGTEHSYEQYF. CDR3 sequence (DNA): TGTGCCAGCAGTGGGGACGCCGGGACAGAGCATTCCTACGAGCAGTACTTC.